These 25 T cell receptor beta chains were all obtained from the same sample, sequenced in a study of regulatory T cells in long-lasting Graves disease. Both iRepertoire HTBI primers and Arm-PCR of CDR3 regions were used to build the TCR beta libraries. One entry per CDR3 protein, called by TCRdb with MiXCR from the multiplex PCR reads. The sample contains approximately 390,000 distinct CDR3 sequences, around 15% of which appear only once. Time point indicated: newly diagnosed GD, antithyroid drugs for less than 3 months. TCR sequences were obtained from RNA taken from PBMCs. A further study also used this sample, focusing on T cells in Graves' hyperthyroidism and ophthalmopathy.

The sequencing here drew on peripheral blood mononuclear cells (PBMCs), taken at new diagnosis, from a patient treated with antithyroid drugs. Receptor source: a woman aged 18-35 years with Graves disease.

V and J are TRBV20-1 and TRBJ2-5; D might be TRBD1 (5 bases). The CDR3 is 13 amino acids. Germline lookup yields CDR1 DFQATT and CDR2 SNEGSKA (reference sequence). Trimming cost V 6 bases and J 0 bases, with 11 bases left between them. The CDR3 sequence: CSAPTAYQETQYF. The CDR3 DNA sequence: TGCAGTGCCCCGACAGCGTACCAAGAGACCCAGTACTTC.

This clonotype was recorded at least ten times. The chain carries TRBV20-1 and TRBJ2-3, with TRBD1 matching 9 bases. This CDR3 has 15 amino acids. V lost 4 bases, J lost 3 bases, and 8 bases stayed unmatched. The germline V gene encodes CDR1 DFQATT and CDR2 SNEGSKA (reference sequence). The CDR3 DNA follows: TGCAGTGCTACGCCCGGGACAGGGCATACAGATACGCAGTATTTT. Its translation: CSATPGTGHTDTQYF.

This clonotype has a count of ten or more. The genes are TRBV5-5 and TRBJ1-5; D might be TRBD1 (6 bases). The CDR3 has 12 residues. V gave up 3 bases and J gave up 11 bases, with 12 bases separating them. Germline values: CDR1 SGHKS, CDR2 YYEKEE (reference sequence). The CDR3 nucleotides read TGTGCCAGCAGCTCCTTTTCAGGGGCCCAGCATTTT. Translating gives CASSSFSGAQHF. Combining the CDR3 with reference TRBV5-5 and TRBJ1-5 gives the whole variable domain DAGVTQSPTHLIKTRGQQVTLRCSPISGHKSVSWYQQVLGQGPQFIFQYYEKEERGRGNFPDRFSARQFPNYSSELNVNALLLGDSALYLCASSSFSGAQHFGDGTRLSIL.

This clonotype was seen at least ten times. The chain joins TRBV18 to TRBJ1-4; D is possibly TRBD1 (6 bases). The CDR3 runs to 12 residues. Germline lookup yields CDR1 KGHSH and CDR2 LQKENI. The CDR3: CAGGGADKKLFF. Here the CDR3 DNA reads TGTGCAGGCGGGGGCGCGGATAAAAAACTGTTTTTT.

J is TRBJ2-1 and V is TRBV9; 8 nucleotides line up with TRBD2. Germline V gene data show CDR1 as SGDLS and CDR2 as YYNGEE. This CDR3 has 16 amino acids. Trimming at V came to 0 bases and at J to 6 bases, leaving 8 bases not matched to a gene. CDR3 sequence reads: CASSVEGSRGGNEQFF. For the CDR3, the DNA is TGTGCCAGCAGCGTAGAGGGTAGTCGGGGGGGCAATGAGCAGTTCTTC.

This clonotype was seen ten or more times. The chain couples TRBV6-1 to TRBJ1-1, with no clear D. The V end was cut by 6 bases, the J end by 0 bases, with 14 bases between. The CDR3 sequence is 15 residues long. CDR1 and CDR2 from the germline V gene are MNHNS and SASEGT. The CDR3 DNA reads as TGTGCCAGCAGACGGGTCCGGGAGATGAACACTGAAGCTTTCTTT. Residues: CASRRVREMNTEAFF.

To note about this clonotype: One base away lies a much larger clone, so this may be a sequencing read error. The chain is built from TRBV6-1 and TRBJ2-7, with D possibly matching TRBD1 (6 bases). The CDR3 has 12 amino acids. In germline, CDR1 is MNHNS, CDR2 SASEGT. CDR3 loop: CTSSRYRDEQYF. CDR3 nucleotides: TGTACCAGCAGCAGATACAGGGACGAGCAGTACTTC.

This clonotype occurred a few times. The chain carries TRBV19 and TRBJ2-7; TRBD1 might be the D (6 bases). V was trimmed by 4 bases and J by 6 bases, leaving 10 bases between them. Germline CDR1 and CDR2: LNHDA and SQIVND (reference sequence). The CDR3 sequence is 12 residues long. The CDR3 spells CASSNRASEQYF. Written as DNA, the CDR3 is TGTGCCAGTAGTAACAGGGCCTCCGAGCAGTACTTC.

J is TRBJ1-5 and V is TRBV25-1, with D unresolved. This CDR3 has 15 residues. Germline lookup yields CDR1 MGHDK and CDR2 SYGVNS. V gave up 2 bases and J gave up 3 bases, with 11 bases separating them. The CDR3 sequence: CASSEDTRHNQPQHF. In DNA form, the CDR3 reads TGTGCCAGCAGTGAAGACACCCGTCACAATCAGCCCCAGCATTTT.

This clonotype appeared a single time. The chain is built from TRBV5-1 and TRBJ2-1, with D possibly matching TRBD1 (6 bases). This CDR3 spans 13 amino acids. Per germline, CDR1 SGHRS and CDR2 YFSETQ. Trimming pared 4 bases from V and 10 bases from J, leaving 15 bases between. CDR3 sequence (DNA): TGCGCCAGCAGCGGGGGCAGCTCCTACGAGCAGTTCTTC. Residues: CASSGGSSYEQFF.

This clonotype was seen a handful of times. The V call is TRBV19, the J call TRBJ1-1; weak D call: TRBD1 (5 bases). In germline, CDR1 is LNHDA, CDR2 SQIVND (reference sequence). The CDR3 runs to 13 residues. V was cut by 6 bases and J by 3 bases, with 11 bases left in between. The CDR3 sequence is CASRRGVYTEAFF. DNA of the CDR3: TGTGCCAGTAGGCGGGGGGTGTACACTGAAGCTTTCTTT. The variable domain in full, completed from reference TRBV19 and TRBJ1-1, reads DGGITQSPKYLFRKEGQNVTLSCEQNLNHDAMYWYRQDPGQGLRLIYYSQIVNDFQKGDIAEGYSVSREKKESFPLTVTSAQKNPTAFYLCASRRGVYTEAFFGQGTRLTVV.

This clonotype occurred many times. This chain uses TRBV28 with TRBJ1-2; 10 nucleotides align to TRBD1. The CDR3 is 15 amino acids. V was clipped by 6 bases and J by 7 bases; unmatched bases: 11. Germline-derived CDR1 and CDR2 are MDHEN and SYDVKM. The CDR3 region has the DNA TGTGCCAGCAGGGACAGGGGGGACTCCACTACTGGCTACACCTTC. It yields the protein CASRDRGDSTTGYTF.

As for this clonotype: A much bigger clone sits one base away, suggesting this may be a read error. The V and J genes are TRBV20-1 and TRBJ1-5, with a possible D match to TRBD1 (5 bases). CDR1 and CDR2 (germline): DFQATT, SNEGSKA (reference sequence). CDR3 length equals 11 residues. The CDR3 coding sequence is TGCAGTGCTAGAGAGGCAGGGAGCTTTAATTTT. Its protein product is CSAREAGSFNF.

This clonotype has a count of ten or more. The rearrangement uses TRBV28 and TRBJ2-7, with TRBD2 matching 11 bases. Per the germline V gene, CDR1 is MDHEN and CDR2 is SYDVKM. This CDR3 has 16 residues. J was trimmed by 2 bases and V by 6 bases; bases with no gene match: 9. The CDR3 bases are TGTGCCAGCAGATGGGTGGGACTAGCGGTCGCCTACGAGCAGTACTTC. Translation gives CASRWVGLAVAYEQYF.

V gene TRBV4-2 combines with J gene TRBJ2-1, with D unresolved. Germline V gene lookup returns CDR1 LGHNA and CDR2 YNFKEQ. This CDR3 comprises 14 residues. Trimming cost V 2 bases and J 9 bases, with 14 bases left between them. The CDR3 DNA is TGTGCCAGCAGCCAATATTTAACCTCCGGTGAGCAGTTCTTC. Translated, it gives CASSQYLTSGEQFF.

This clonotype was detected a few times. The genes are TRBV20-1 and TRBJ2-2; D gene unclear. The CDR3 length is 13 residues. Germline CDR1 is DFQATT and CDR2 is SNEGSKA (reference sequence). Trimming cost V 6 bases and J 1 base, with 9 bases left between them. The CDR3 spells CSAAKGNTGELFF. CDR3 coding DNA: TGCAGTGCCGCGAAGGGGAACACCGGGGAGCTGTTTTTT.

The chain carries TRBV6-2 or TRBV6-3 and TRBJ2-2; 7 bases are a match to TRBD2. Germline CDR1 is MNHEY and CDR2 is SVGEGT. Trimming at V came to 2 bases and at J to 7 bases, leaving 7 bases not matched to a gene. The CDR3 runs to 15 residues. The CDR3 DNA reads TGTGCCAGCAGTTACCGTGGGGGGGAGAACGGGGAGCTGTTTTTT. Amino acids: CASSYRGGENGELFF.

V usage is TRBV6-1 and J usage is TRBJ1-3; no clear D gene. This CDR3 has 12 residues. Trimming pared 8 bases from V and 2 bases from J, leaving 7 bases between. Looked up from germline, CDR1 is MNHNS and CDR2 is SASEGT. CDR3 region: CASLSTGNTIYF. The CDR3, as DNA: TGTGCCAGCCTTAGCACTGGAAACACCATATATTTT.

This clonotype was counted between two and nine times. The V gene is TRBV19, the J gene TRBJ1-5; D unresolved. From germline, CDR1 is LNHDA and CDR2 SQIVND (reference sequence). Trimming removed 4 bases at V and 1 base at J, with 14 bases between. This CDR3 spans 16 amino acids. This CDR3 is CASSTLFPGSNQPQHF. The CDR3 DNA sequence: TGTGCCAGTAGTACCTTATTTCCAGGCAGCAATCAGCCCCAGCATTTT.

The table lists this clonotype with many counts. The chain employs TRBV28 and TRBJ2-7; TRBD2 aligns across 12 bases. With V trimmed by 6 bases and J by 5 bases, 17 bases remained unmatched. Germline-derived CDR1 and CDR2 are MDHEN and SYDVKM. This CDR3 has 18 residues. The CDR3 protein is CASSFLVEASGGADEQYF. In nucleotides, the CDR3 is TGTGCCAGCAGCTTTCTGGTTGAGGCTAGCGGGGGGGCTGACGAGCAGTACTTC. Full variable domain (missing parts from reference TRBV28 and TRBJ2-7): DVKVTQSSRYLVKRTGEKVFLECVQDMDHENMFWYRQDPGLGLRLIYFSYDVKMKEKGDIPEGYSVSREKKERFSLILESASTNQTSMYLCASSFLVEASGGADEQYFGPGTRLTVT.

This clonotype was counted a few times. This sequence joins TRBV7-9 and TRBJ1-2; D possibly corresponds to TRBD1 (5 bases). The V end lost 1 base, the J end lost 1 base, and 13 bases lay between the germline ends. This CDR3 spans 16 amino acids. Germline V gene sequence: CDR1 SEHNR, CDR2 FQNEAQ (reference sequence). Here the CDR3 DNA reads TGTGCCAGCAGCTTAGGCCAGGGAGTGGGTAACTATGGCTACACCTTC. Its protein is CASSLGQGVGNYGYTF.

This clonotype was counted many times. The V call is TRBV2, the J call TRBJ1-5; 8 bases map to TRBD1. CDR1 is SNHLY, CDR2 FYNNEI, per germline. CDR3 length equals 15 residues. V was pared by 4 bases and J by 2 bases, with 4 bases of the junction left unmatched. CDR3 loop: CASSGQGARNQPQHF. CDR3 nucleotides: TGTGCCAGCAGTGGCCAGGGGGCGCGCAATCAGCCCCAGCATTTT. Drawing the rest from reference TRBV2 and TRBJ1-5, the complete variable domain is EPEVTQTPSHQVTQMGQEVILRCVPISNHLYFYWYRQILGQKVEFLVSFYNNEISEKSEIFDDQFSVERPDGSNFTLKIRSTKLEDSAMYFCASSGQGARNQPQHFGDGTRLSIL.

To note about this clonotype: A much larger clone differs by one base, so this may be a read error. The V and J genes are TRBV30 and TRBJ1-4, with D perhaps TRBD1 (5 bases). The CDR3 contains 13 residues. Germline V gene lookup returns CDR1 GTSNPN and CDR2 SVGIG (reference sequence). Trimming took 6 bases from V and 8 from J, leaving 16 bases between them. CDR3 coding DNA: TGTGCCTGTTCGGGGCAGAGAAGGGAAAAACTGTTTTTT. It is translated as CACSGQRREKLFF.

This clonotype has a count of ten or more. This sequence joins TRBV6-2 or TRBV6-3 and TRBJ2-5; 11 nucleotides align to TRBD2. The CDR3 has 16 residues. The ends lost 5 bases at V and 5 bases at J; junction bases unmatched: 10. From germline, CDR1 is MNHEY and CDR2 SVGEGT. CDR3 nucleotide sequence: TGTGCCAGCAGTGTGGGGCTAGCGGGGGGACCGGAGACCCAGTACTTC. Protein: CASSVGLAGGPETQYF.

Points on this clonotype: A much larger clone lies one base from this, so it may be a read error. The rearrangement uses TRBV2 and TRBJ2-1; TRBD2 matches at 10 bases. The J segment lost 13 bases and the V segment lost 0 bases, leaving 33 bases of the junction unmatched. The CDR3 sequence is 23 residues long. From germline, CDR1 is SNHLY and CDR2 FYNNEI. CDR3 protein: CASSEAGLAGVIPPRLAKNIQFF. The CDR3 coding sequence is TGTGCCAGCAGTGAAGCAGGGCTAGCGGGGGTCATACCCCCAAGACTAGCCAAAAACATTCAGTTCTTC.